One and the same sample provided the 9 T cell receptor beta chains below, sequenced in a study of monozygotic twins with inflammatory bowel disease. TCRdb re-called the 5' RACE reads and shows each CDR3 protein once, DNA omitted. The sample data list about 110,000 distinct CDR3 sequences. Sequencing was done on a sample of blood. The source of these receptors is a human donor with ulcerative colitis or Crohn's disease, or a healthy co-twin of an affected twin (not recorded which).

The chain has TRBV6-5 and TRBJ2-1; TCRdb's D gene call, TRBD2, goes unchecked for lack of DNA. The CDR3 consists of 15 residues. Germline CDR1 is MNHEY and CDR2 is SVGAGI. This CDR3 is CASSYGTSGSDEQFF.

The chain carries TRBV4-1 and TRBJ2-3; the TCRdb D gene call, TRBD1, has no DNA to confirm it. The germline V gene encodes CDR1 MGHRA and CDR2 YSYEKL. This CDR3 region has 14 residues. The CDR3 sequence is CASSPLYRGGAQYF.

V and J are TRBV11-2 and TRBJ2-1; absent DNA, TCRdb's TRBD1 call cannot be checked. This CDR3 contains 13 residues. The germline V gene has CDR1 SGHAT and CDR2 FQNNGV. CDR3 residues: CASRAGVNNEQFF.

The rearrangement uses TRBV27 and TRBJ2-3; TCRdb's D gene call, TRBD1, goes unchecked for lack of DNA. The CDR3 sequence is 16 residues long. Germline CDR1 is MNHEY and CDR2 is SMNVEV (reference sequence). This chain's CDR3 is CASSRLNYRGTDTQYF.

The gene calls are TRBV5-6 and TRBJ2-7; no DNA is available, so the TRBD1 call from TCRdb remains unchecked. This CDR3 spans 16 amino acids. Germline CDR1 is SGHDT and CDR2 is YYEEEE. This chain's CDR3 is CASSLPRDRGAYEQYF.

This chain joins TRBV4-3 and TRBJ2-1; there is no DNA to check the TCRdb D call of TRBD2. The CDR3 extends over 15 amino acids. The germline V gene has CDR1 LGHNA and CDR2 YSLEER. CDR3 region: CASSQDRLAFNEQFF.

CDR3 sequence: CAISQTGPIYEQYF. The V and J genes are TRBV10-3 and TRBJ2-7; TCRdb calls TRBD1, which cannot be checked without DNA. Germline V gene lookup returns CDR1 ENHRY and CDR2 SYGVKD. The CDR3 is 14 residues long.

The chain employs TRBV11-3 and TRBJ2-1; checking the TCRdb D call of TRBD2 is not possible without DNA. This CDR3 contains 14 residues. The germline gives CDR1 SGHNT, CDR2 YENEEA. This chain's CDR3 is CASSINMRGNEQFF.

The chain links TRBV18 to TRBJ1-1; TCRdb reports TRBD1, a call that lacks DNA to check it against. CDR3 length: 15 amino acids. The germline gives CDR1 KGHSH, CDR2 LQKENI. CDR3 loop: CASSPSGAVNTEAFF.